What follows are 3 T cell receptor beta chains derived from one specimen sequenced in a study of blood T cell repertoires in COVID-19. Clones were sequenced by immunoSEQ multiplex PCR, and TCRdb holds only the in-frame ones, with some missing. Of about 30,000 clones listed, 86% are singletons. Sequencing was performed on peripheral blood. Receptors were obtained from a human donor with active COVID-19. The donor label of this sample is uncertain.

J is TRBJ2-3 and V is TRBV30; the D gene is possibly TRBD1 (5 bases). Germline V lookup: CDR1 GTSNPN, CDR2 SVGIG (reference sequence). This CDR3 spans 14 amino acids. Trimming cost V 5 bases and J 1 base, with 13 bases left between them. In DNA, the CDR3 is TGTGCCTGGGTTAATAGGGGTGGCACAGATACGCAGTATTTT. Amino acid sequence: CAWVNRGGTDTQYF.

The CDR3 loop reads CASSAGTSGTYNEQFF. CDR3 nucleotides: TGTGCCAGCAGCGCCGGGACTAGCGGAACCTACAATGAGCAGTTCTTC. This chain links TRBV7-6 with TRBJ2-1, with 11 nucleotides matching TRBD2. V was clipped by 5 bases and J by 2 bases; unmatched bases: 5. This CDR3 has 16 residues. Germline V gene sequence: CDR1 SGHVS, CDR2 FNYEAQ.

V and J are TRBV3-1 (or the pseudogene TRBV3-2) and TRBJ2-3, with D tentatively TRBD2 (5 bases). CDR1 and CDR2 from the germline V gene are LGHDT and YNNKEL (reference sequence). The CDR3 sequence is 16 residues long. V lost 4 bases and J 0 bases, leaving 14 bases between the germline ends. The CDR3: CASSPRTGLSTDTQYF. The CDR3, as DNA: TGTGCCAGCAGCCCTAGGACTGGATTAAGCACAGATACGCAGTATTTT.